Below, 10 T cell receptor beta chains from the same sample are listed, as sequenced in a study of blood T cell repertoires in COVID-19. Profiled with immunoSEQ multiplex PCR; TCRdb holds only in-frame clones, not every one. The data show around 95,000 clones, 90% seen once. The sample taken for sequencing was peripheral blood. The receptors were gathered from a man aged 45 to 65 with acute or convalescent COVID-19.

This chain joins TRBV7-2 and TRBJ1-5; TRBD1 matches 10 bases. Trimming at V came to 5 bases and at J to 0 bases, leaving 4 bases not matched to a gene. The CDR3 covers 16 residues. CDR1 SGHTA and CDR2 FQGNSA come from the germline V gene. The CDR3 here is CASSQGQGLSNQPQHF. CDR3 DNA sequence: TGTGCCAGCAGCCAGGGACAGGGGCTTAGCAATCAGCCCCAGCATTTT.

This clone was counted a few times. This rearrangement joins TRBV25-1 to TRBJ1-5; D not certain. V lost 4 bases to trimming and J lost 4 bases, with 8 bases between them. CDR1 MGHDK and CDR2 SYGVNS come from the germline V gene. CDR3 length equals 13 residues. CDR3 residues: CASSGPGNQPQHF. For the CDR3, the DNA is TGTGCCAGCAGTGGACCGGGGAATCAGCCCCAGCATTTT.

The chain recombines TRBV5-6 with TRBJ2-1; TRBD2 agrees at 8 bases. Germline CDR1 SGHDT, CDR2 YYEEEE. This CDR3 has 14 amino acids. The ends lost 2 bases at V and 10 bases at J; junction bases unmatched: 8. The CDR3 protein is CASSLYGRAREQFF. In DNA form, the CDR3 reads TGTGCCAGCAGCTTATACGGGAGGGCAAGAGAGCAGTTCTTC.

The chain combines TRBV6-2 or TRBV6-3 with TRBJ1-4; 9 bases fit TRBD1. V lost 5 bases to trimming and J lost 7 bases; unmatched junction nucleotides: 11. Looked up from germline, CDR1 is MNHEY and CDR2 is SVGEGT. The CDR3 covers 16 residues. The CDR3 DNA sequence: TGTGCCAGCAGTCGACCTTCCGGGACAGGGTTTGAAAAACTGTTTTTT. This codes for CASSRPSGTGFEKLFF.

As concerns this clone: The junction and the germline gene differ at one end; a read error may be behind it. The chain uses TRBV6-5 and TRBJ2-7; 8 bases line up with TRBD2. This CDR3 comprises 14 residues. The germline CDR1 and CDR2 sequences are MNHEY and SVGAGI. The CDR3 sequence is CASRQDSGAASQNF. In DNA, the CDR3 is TGTGCCAGCAGGCAGGATAGCGGGGCGGCTTCCCAGAACTTC.

V gene TRBV19 combines with J gene TRBJ2-3, with D hard to call. Germline V lookup: CDR1 LNHDA, CDR2 SQIVND (reference sequence). The CDR3 has 15 amino acids. V was clipped by 4 bases and J by 2 bases, with 13 bases between them. The chain's CDR3 is CASSRALLFTDTQYF. The CDR3 coding sequence is TGTGCCAGTAGTAGGGCCTTATTGTTCACAGATACGCAGTATTTT. Variable domain in full (rest from reference TRBV19 and TRBJ2-3): DGGITQSPKYLFRKEGQNVTLSCEQNLNHDAMYWYRQDPGQGLRLIYYSQIVNDFQKGDIAEGYSVSREKKESFPLTVTSAQKNPTAFYLCASSRALLFTDTQYFGPGTRLTVL.

The rearrangement joins TRBV29-1 to TRBJ1-5; 8 bases align to TRBD1. The CDR3 contains 13 residues. The V segment lost 4 bases and the J segment 1 base; nucleotides outside the gene matches: 0. Germline loops: CDR1 SQVTM, CDR2 ANQGSEA. CDR3 residues: CSVGQGSNQPQHF. In DNA, the CDR3 is TGCAGCGTTGGACAGGGGAGCAATCAGCCCCAGCATTTT.

The gene calls are TRBV29-1 and TRBJ2-1; D remains unclear. Germline V gives CDR1 SQVTM, CDR2 ANQGSEA. The CDR3 has 12 amino acids. With 7 bases removed from V and 5 bases from J, the gap between germline ends came to 12 bases. CDR3 residues: CSAPAENNEQFF. The CDR3 nucleotides read TGCAGCGCCCCCGCCGAGAACAATGAGCAGTTCTTC.

CDR3 sequence: CASRTGVTDTQYF. The CDR3 nucleotides are TGTGCCAGCCGGACAGGGGTCACAGATACGCAGTATTTT. The chain links TRBV12-3 or TRBV12-4 to TRBJ2-3; 9 bases are shared with TRBD1. Trimming took 8 bases from V and 2 from J; bases not matched to a gene: 2. This CDR3 region has 13 residues.

The V gene is TRBV9, the J gene TRBJ1-1; D is ambiguous. Germline values: CDR1 SGDLS, CDR2 YYNGEE. V was cut by 4 bases and J by 0 bases, with 16 bases left in between. CDR3 size: 16 residues. This CDR3 is CASSLHVGTMNTEAFF. Written as DNA, the CDR3 is TGTGCCAGCAGCCTCCACGTGGGCACCATGAACACTGAAGCTTTCTTT. Full variable domain (missing parts from reference TRBV9 and TRBJ1-1): DSGVTQTPKHLITATGQRVTLRCSPRSGDLSVYWYQQSLDQGLQFLIQYYNGEERAKGNILERFSAQQFPDLHSELNLSSLELGDSALYFCASSLHVGTMNTEAFFGQGTRLTVV.